This T cell receptor beta chain derives from a study of monozygotic twins with inflammatory bowel disease. TCRdb reprocessed the 5' RACE reads and keeps a single row for each CDR3 protein, giving no DNA. The sample has over 200,000 distinct CDR3 sequences, and its top ten clones hold roughly 7.1%. Details on this clonotype: The antigen is undetermined.

The blood volume drawn from each donor was 2 to 3 ml. Study-level results: Especially where disease activity was present, IBD patients had fewer clonotypes in common with others than healthy twins did. Support for a single strong signal or clonotype associated with IBD was absent.

Sequenced input: blood. The TCR comes from a human donor with ulcerative colitis or Crohn's disease, or a healthy co-twin of an affected twin (not recorded which).

CDR3: CASSEGVFGNTDTQYF. The gene calls are TRBV25-1 and TRBJ2-3. From germline, CDR1 is MGHDK and CDR2 SYGVNS. The length of the CDR3 is 16 residues. Full variable domain (outside the CDR3, taken from reference TRBV25-1 and TRBJ2-3): EADIYQTPRYLVIGTGKKITLECSQTMGHDKMYWYQQDPGMELHLIHYSYGVNSTEKGDLSSESTVSRIRTEHFPLTLESARPSHTSQYLCASSEGVFGNTDTQYFGPGTRLTVL.